Listed here are 17 T cell receptor beta chains from one sample, sequenced in a study of CD8+ T cells in alopecia areata. Treatment noted: oral pan-JAK inhibitor, 5-10 mg twice daily. It was cDNA, reverse transcribed from extracted RNA, that served as the sequencing template. TCRdb's copy holds only in-frame clones and misses some; the assay was immunoSEQ multiplex PCR. The sample lists some 190,000 clones; about three fifths were seen once. Sample: CD4+ T cells sorted from blood, taken at week 4, from a patient treated with tofacitinib. These receptors were collected from a human donor with alopecia areata.

The chain is built from TRBV6-6 and TRBJ1-1; D not certain. V shed 6 bases and J shed 0 bases, with 11 bases lying between them. Looked up from germline, CDR1 is MNHNY and CDR2 is SVGAGI (reference sequence). This CDR3 has 14 amino acids. CDR3 protein: CASSSERLNTEAFF. The CDR3 DNA follows: TGTGCCAGCAGCTCCGAGAGATTGAACACTGAAGCTTTCTTT.

The V call is TRBV25-1, the J call TRBJ2-5; 8 bases agree with TRBD1. The CDR3 totals 15 residues. In germline, CDR1 is MGHDK, CDR2 SYGVNS. The ends lost 6 bases at V and 0 bases at J; junction bases unmatched: 6. This CDR3 reads CASRAATGDQETQYF. The CDR3 DNA reads TGTGCCAGCAGAGCAGCGACAGGGGACCAAGAGACCCAGTACTTC.

In this sample, this clone turned up a few times. The chain has TRBV4-2 and TRBJ1-1; possibly TRBD1 for D (5 bases). The CDR3 covers 15 residues. The germline V gene encodes CDR1 LGHNA and CDR2 YNFKEQ. Trimming pared 3 bases from V and 1 base from J, leaving 12 bases between. The CDR3 DNA is TGTGCCAGCAGCCAGGCGGGACCGCGGAACACTGAAGCTTTCTTT. Protein: CASSQAGPRNTEAFF.

This chain joins TRBV6-5 and TRBJ2-2; 7 nucleotides agree with TRBD1. Germline assignment: CDR1 MNHEY and CDR2 SVGAGI. V lost 7 bases, J lost 0 bases, and 5 bases stayed unmatched. CDR3 length: 15 residues. CDR3 DNA: TGTGCCAGCAATGACGGGACAGCGAACACCGGGGAGCTGTTTTTT. It is translated as CASNDGTANTGELFF.

This clone appeared a single time. J is TRBJ1-3 and V is TRBV4-1; no clear D. The CDR3 loop spans 17 amino acids. CDR1 is MGHRA, CDR2 YSYEKL, per germline. V lost 1 base to trimming and J lost 0 bases, with 13 bases between them. The CDR3 region is CASSQVPARFSGNTIYF. CDR3 nucleotide sequence: TGCGCCAGCAGCCAAGTCCCCGCCAGGTTCTCTGGAAACACCATATATTTT.

The chain uses TRBV4-1 and TRBJ2-3; 10 positions agree with TRBD2. With V trimmed by 0 bases and J by 4 bases, 10 bases remained unmatched. This CDR3 has 18 amino acids. Germline V gives CDR1 MGHRA, CDR2 YSYEKL. In DNA form, the CDR3 reads TGCGCCAGCAGCCAAGATCCGGGCAGCGGGAGGGCGTCAGATACGCAGTATTTT. It codes for CASSQDPGSGRASDTQYF.

The chain carries TRBV7-9 and TRBJ2-3, with TRBD2 matching over 10 bases. Germline V lookup: CDR1 SEHNR, CDR2 FQNEAQ (reference sequence). This CDR3 comprises 16 residues. J gave up 2 bases and V 5 bases, and 7 bases lay outside the gene matches. CDR3 DNA sequence: TGTGCCAGCAGCCCGGGGCTAGCGGGAGACACAGATACGCAGTATTTT. It yields the protein CASSPGLAGDTDTQYF.

This chain connects TRBV27 to TRBJ2-3; 12 bases align to TRBD2. The CDR3 runs to 15 residues. After removal of 8 bases from V and 5 bases from J, the junction contained 8 bases not matched to a gene. CDR1 is MNHEY, CDR2 SMNVEV, per germline (reference sequence). CDR3 residues: CASAPGLAGQDTQYF. CDR3 DNA sequence: TGTGCCAGCGCCCCTGGACTAGCGGGACAAGATACGCAGTATTTT.

The chain has TRBV29-1 and TRBJ1-1; 8 bases are a match to TRBD1. CDR1 is SQVTM, CDR2 ANQGSEA, per germline. The V segment lost 6 bases and the J segment 6 bases; nucleotides outside the gene matches: 9. CDR3 size: 13 residues. CDR3 nucleotide sequence: TGCAGCGTCTTTCAGGGGGCGCGAGCTGAAGCTTTCTTT. Translating gives CSVFQGARAEAFF.

The rearrangement links TRBV29-1 to TRBJ2-7; D is perhaps TRBD1 (6 bases). The germline V and J ends were trimmed by 6 bases and 7 bases, with 16 bases remaining between them. Germline V gene lookup returns CDR1 SQVTM and CDR2 ANQGSEA. This CDR3 region has 12 residues. The CDR3 nucleotides are TGCAGCGTCGCACAGGGTGGTCGTGAGCAGTACTTC. Translation: CSVAQGGREQYF.

This chain uses TRBV30 with TRBJ2-5; weak D call: TRBD2 (6 bases). V was shortened by 4 bases and J by 2 bases, with 17 bases between the two germline ends. CDR1 GTSNPN and CDR2 SVGIG come from the germline V gene (reference sequence). The CDR3 extends over 15 amino acids. This chain's CDR3 is CAWTSGVSPQETQYF. In DNA form, the CDR3 reads TGTGCCTGGACGTCGGGGGTATCCCCTCAAGAGACCCAGTACTTC. The full variable domain, in which reference TRBV30 and TRBJ2-5 provide the parts outside the CDR3, is SQTIHQWPATLVQPVGSPLSLECTVEGTSNPNLYWYRQAAGRGLQLLFYSVGIGQISSEVPQNLSASRPQDRQFILSSKKLLLSDSGFYLCAWTSGVSPQETQYFGPGTRLLVL.

The chain carries TRBV2 and TRBJ1-1; D call uncertain. Between the trimmed V and J ends, which lost 6 bases and 0 bases, there was a span of 11 bases. The CDR3 loop spans 14 amino acids. The germline gives CDR1 SNHLY, CDR2 FYNNEI. The CDR3, as DNA: TGTGCCAGCAGGAACCGGGTTATGAACACTGAAGCTTTCTTT. It codes for CASRNRVMNTEAFF. The entire variable domain, with the rest obtained from reference TRBV2 and TRBJ1-1, is as follows: EPEVTQTPSHQVTQMGQEVILRCVPISNHLYFYWYRQILGQKVEFLVSFYNNEISEKSEIFDDQFSVERPDGSNFTLKIRSTKLEDSAMYFCASRNRVMNTEAFFGQGTRLTVV.

The chain links TRBV4-3 to TRBJ2-3; D call uncertain. The CDR3 loop spans 18 amino acids. Germline-derived CDR1 and CDR2 are LGHNA and YSLEER. V was pared by 4 bases and J by 3 bases, with 23 bases between. As DNA, the CDR3 is TGCGCCAGCAGCCTACGGGCGATGGCTCCCGGTCTAACAGATACGCAGTATTTT. Protein product: CASSLRAMAPGLTDTQYF.

The chain joins TRBV30 to TRBJ2-3; D not certain. This CDR3 is 13 amino acids long. Trimming removed 3 bases from V and 2 bases from J, with 9 bases in between. CDR1 is GTSNPN and CDR2 is SVGIG in the germline V gene (reference sequence). The CDR3 DNA follows: TGTGCCTGGAGCGAAGGCCTCACAGATACGCAGTATTTT. Its protein is CAWSEGLTDTQYF.

V gene TRBV29-1 combines with J gene TRBJ2-7, with TRBD2 matching over 8 bases. The CDR3 length is 15 residues. V lost 0 bases and J lost 2; bases outside the gene matches: 6. Per germline, CDR1 SQVTM and CDR2 ANQGSEA. DNA for the CDR3: TGCAGCGTTGAAGATGGGCTTAGCGGGACCTACGAGCAGTACTTC. Translation: CSVEDGLSGTYEQYF.

The chain couples TRBV6-1 to TRBJ1-5; 11 bases align to TRBD1. Trimming at V came to 7 bases and at J to 2 bases, leaving 4 bases not matched to a gene. The CDR3 contains 15 residues. From germline, CDR1 is MNHNS and CDR2 SASEGT. CDR3 amino acids: CASTPGQGGNQPQHF. The CDR3 coding sequence is TGTGCCAGCACCCCGGGACAGGGGGGCAATCAGCCCCAGCATTTT.

This chain uses TRBV5-4 with TRBJ2-5; tentatively, D is TRBD1 or TRBD2 (6 bases each). The CDR3 is 15 residues long. Germline loops: CDR1 SGHNT, CDR2 YYREEE (reference sequence). Trimming stripped 3 bases from V and 5 bases from J, with 17 bases between. The CDR3 is CASSWGQGAGETQYF. The CDR3 bases are TGTGCCAGCAGCTGGGGACAAGGGGCGGGGGAGACCCAGTACTTC. Complete variable domain (other parts from reference TRBV5-4 and TRBJ2-5): ETGVTQSPTHLIKTRGQQVTLRCSSQSGHNTVSWYQQALGQGPQFIFQYYREEENGRGNFPPRFSGLQFPNYSSELNVNALELDDSALYLCASSWGQGAGETQYFGPGTRLLVL.